The entry below describes one T cell receptor beta chain. The sample comes from a study of T-cell reconstitution after alpha-beta-depleted transplantation in children. During its preparation, the TCRbeta library received unique molecular identifiers. TCRdb processed the PCR reads anew with MiXCR; each CDR3 protein has one entry. The data hold about 500,000 distinct CDR3 sequences, with over 25% observed a single time. This CDR3 is 16 amino acids long. CDR1 and CDR2 (germline): LNHDA, SQIVND (reference sequence). V gave up 5 bases and J gave up 0 bases; unmatched junction bases: 4. The genes are TRBV19 and TRBJ2-6; 7 nucleotides line up with TRBD1. This TCR derives from a human donor who donated a stem cell graft to a child with aplastic anemia. Source: PBMCs from the stem cell graft donor, taken from the stem cell graft. The CDR3 protein is CASSWAGGSGANVLTF. As DNA, the CDR3 is TGTGCCAGTAGTTGGGCAGGGGGCTCTGGGGCCAACGTCCTGACTTTC.